Each of the 30 T cell receptor beta chains below was sequenced from the same sample in a study of memory CD4+ T cells and cytomegalovirus serostatus. The sort gate was single viable CD3+CD4+CD8-CD45RO+ cells for memory CD4+ T cells. Clones were read by immunoSEQ multiplex PCR, and TCRdb kept only the in-frame ones, dropping some. The data show more than 45,000 clones, 70% to 75% seen once. The sequenced sample consisted of memory CD4+ T cells from blood. The receptors stem from an adult in good health and CMV-seropositive.

The V gene is TRBV7-2, the J gene TRBJ1-6; 9 bases are a match to TRBD1. Losses at the gene ends were 5 bases for V and 5 bases for J; bases not matched to a gene: 1. Germline CDR1 is SGHTA and CDR2 is FQGNSA. This CDR3 region has 14 residues. CDR3 coding DNA: TGTGCCAGCAGCCGGACAGGGGATAATTCACCCCTCCACTTT. The encoded protein is CASSRTGDNSPLHF.

The gene calls are TRBV6-5 and TRBJ1-6; D is uncertain. Germline lookup yields CDR1 MNHEY and CDR2 SVGAGI. V was clipped by 6 bases and J by 4 bases, with 13 bases between them. This CDR3 has 15 amino acids. CDR3 in amino acids: CASSKRAGYNSPLHF. CDR3 coding DNA: TGTGCCAGCAGCAAGAGGGCGGGATATAATTCACCCCTCCACTTT.

This clone was found a few times. The chain uses TRBV11-2 and TRBJ1-4; tentatively, D is TRBD1 (6 bases). The germline gives CDR1 SGHAT, CDR2 FQNNGV. Trimming stripped 1 base from V and 5 bases from J, with 11 bases between. This CDR3 contains 15 residues. As DNA, the CDR3 is TGTGCCAGCAGCTTAGCTAGGGGGTCAAATGAAAAACTGTTTTTT. Protein sequence: CASSLARGSNEKLFF.

The V gene is TRBV5-6, the J gene TRBJ1-2; TRBD1 aligns across 10 bases. The CDR3 extends over 15 amino acids. V was clipped by 1 base and J by 6 bases; unmatched bases: 6. Germline V gene data show CDR1 as SGHDT and CDR2 as YYEEEE. CDR3 DNA: TGTGCCAGCAGCTTGTTGGGACAGGGGTCTCATGGCTACACCTTC. The encoded protein is CASSLLGQGSHGYTF. Full variable domain (rest looked up from reference TRBV5-6 and TRBJ1-2): DAGVTQSPTHLIKTRGQQVTLRCSPKSGHDTVSWYQQALGQGPQFIFQYYEEEERQRGNFPDRFSGHQFPNYSSELNVNALLLGDSALYLCASSLLGQGSHGYTFGSGTRLTVV.

V and J are TRBV7-9 and TRBJ1-1, with 7 bases that match TRBD1. The V and J ends lost 5 bases and 4 bases, in that order; junction bases with no gene match: 19. Germline CDR1 is SEHNR and CDR2 is FQNEAQ (reference sequence). This CDR3 region has 18 residues. CDR3 sequence: CASSPAGRRGRPVTEAFF. The CDR3 nucleotides read TGTGCCAGCAGCCCCGCCGGGAGGAGGGGGCGCCCCGTCACTGAAGCTTTCTTT.

The J gene is TRBJ2-1, the V gene TRBV19; the match to TRBD2 covers 8 bases. V gave up 0 bases and J gave up 10 bases; unmatched junction bases: 2. There are 13 residues in the CDR3. Germline CDR1 is LNHDA and CDR2 is SQIVND (reference sequence). The CDR3 DNA reads as TGTGCCAGTAGTATAGATAGCGGGGAGGAGCAGTTCTTC. As protein: CASSIDSGEEQFF. Full variable domain (missing parts from reference TRBV19 and TRBJ2-1): DGGITQSPKYLFRKEGQNVTLSCEQNLNHDAMYWYRQDPGQGLRLIYYSQIVNDFQKGDIAEGYSVSREKKESFPLTVTSAQKNPTAFYLCASSIDSGEEQFFGPGTRLTVL.

J is TRBJ1-3 and V is TRBV13; D unclear. This CDR3 has 12 amino acids. Trimming removed 3 bases at V and 8 bases at J, with 8 bases between. Germline assignment: CDR1 PRHDT and CDR2 FYEKMQ (reference sequence). As DNA, the CDR3 is TGTGCCAGCAGCTTCGATGCTGACACCATATATTTT. It codes for CASSFDADTIYF. Using reference TRBV13 and TRBJ1-3 for the parts outside the CDR3, the full variable domain is AAGVIQSPRHLIKEKRETATLKCYPIPRHDTVYWYQQGPGQDPQFLISFYEKMQSDKGSIPDRFSAQQFSDYHSELNMSSLELGDSALYFCASSFDADTIYFGEGSWLTVV.

This chain joins TRBV27 and TRBJ1-1; a weak D match, TRBD1 (5 bases). V dropped 6 bases and J dropped 4 bases, with 15 bases sitting between them. Germline lookup yields CDR1 MNHEY and CDR2 SMNVEV (reference sequence). This CDR3 is built from 14 residues. The CDR3 region is CASSRSGRGTEAFF. The CDR3 DNA reads as TGTGCCAGCAGCCGATCAGGGAGGGGCACTGAAGCTTTCTTT.

The J gene is TRBJ2-5, the V gene TRBV13; either TRBD1 or TRBD2 may fit D (5 bases each). V shed 2 bases and J shed 5 bases, with 9 bases lying between them. The CDR3 has 13 amino acids. Germline CDR1 and CDR2: PRHDT and FYEKMQ (reference sequence). In DNA form, the CDR3 reads TGTGCCAGCAGCTTAAGGGGCGGGGAGACCCAGTACTTC. It translates to CASSLRGGETQYF.

CDR3 DNA: TGCGCCAGCAGCTTGGATGGGGACGCGGCTCGAGAGACCCAGTACTTC. Its translation is CASSLDGDAARETQYF. The genes are TRBV5-1 and TRBJ2-5; D could derive from TRBD1 or TRBD2 (5 bases each). The CDR3 contains 16 residues. The germline V gene encodes CDR1 SGHRS and CDR2 YFSETQ. Trimming stripped 0 bases from V and 4 bases from J, with 16 bases between.

This chain uses TRBV7-8 with TRBJ1-4; TRBD1 aligns across 7 bases. The V segment lost 0 bases and the J segment 0 bases; nucleotides outside the gene matches: 10. Germline lookup yields CDR1 SGHVS and CDR2 FQNEAQ. This CDR3 spans 19 amino acids. The DNA of the CDR3 is TGTGCCAGCAGCTTAGCACCCCAGGGGGACCCTGCAACTAATGAAAAACTGTTTTTT. Translation gives CASSLAPQGDPATNEKLFF.

This clone was counted a single time. The V call is TRBV5-1, the J call TRBJ1-5; no clear D. The V end was cut by 0 bases, the J end by 9 bases, with 13 bases between. The V gene's germline CDR1 is SGHRS and CDR2 YFSETQ. The CDR3 runs to 14 residues. The CDR3 nucleotides read TGCGCCAGCAGCTTGGGTGTGGGCACCTGGCCCCAGCATTTT. Translating it yields CASSLGVGTWPQHF.

The chain joins TRBV6-1 to TRBJ1-5; TRBD1 is a possible D gene (5 bases). The CDR3 has 14 residues. Deletions cut 6 bases from V and 6 bases from J, with 15 bases between. CDR1 MNHNS and CDR2 SASEGT come from the germline V gene. CDR3 sequence: CASRKPGGFQPQHF. The CDR3, as DNA: TGTGCCAGCAGAAAGCCGGGGGGGTTTCAGCCCCAGCATTTT.

The chain links TRBV19 to TRBJ2-7; perhaps TRBD1 as D (6 bases). Per the germline V gene, CDR1 is LNHDA and CDR2 is SQIVND (reference sequence). Trimming cost V 6 bases and J 5 bases, with 14 bases left between them. The CDR3 length is 13 residues. This CDR3 is CASRARRGHEQYF. DNA for the CDR3: TGTGCCAGTAGGGCTCGCAGGGGTCACGAGCAGTACTTC.

The J gene is TRBJ2-2, the V gene TRBV19, with 7 bases that match TRBD1. Germline CDR1 LNHDA, CDR2 SQIVND (reference sequence). The junction had 7 bases not matched to a gene; V was cut back by 5 bases and J by 1 base. The CDR3 runs 16 residues. The CDR3 DNA follows: TGTGCCAGTAGTCCTGACCGGGACAGGAACACCGGGGAGCTGTTTTTT. It translates to CASSPDRDRNTGELFF.

The CDR3 nucleotides are TGTGCCAGCAGTTCTGTTTGGGGAGGTGGCTATGGCTACACCTTC. Its protein product is CASSSVWGGGYGYTF. The chain employs TRBV6-5 and TRBJ1-2; unclear D gene. The CDR3 runs 15 residues. Germline V lookup: CDR1 MNHEY, CDR2 SVGAGI. Trimming took 4 bases from V and 4 from J, leaving 16 bases between them.

This chain joins TRBV2 and TRBJ2-3; no clear D. The CDR3 consists of 13 residues. Germline CDR1 reads SNHLY; CDR2 reads FYNNEI. Trimming shortened V by 5 bases and J by 6 bases, and 12 bases separated the two germline ends. This CDR3 reads CASSRDRWDTQYF. DNA of the CDR3: TGTGCCAGCAGTCGAGACCGGTGGGATACGCAGTATTTT.

The chain couples TRBV7-2 to TRBJ2-5; a possible D gene is TRBD1 (5 bases). Germline-derived CDR1 and CDR2 are SGHTA and FQGNSA. The CDR3 is made up of 15 amino acids. The V gene lost 3 bases and the J gene lost 2 bases, with 13 bases spanning the gap. CDR3 DNA: TGTGCCAGCAGCTTGGGTCAGACAGAGCAAGAGACCCAGTACTTC. Its translation: CASSLGQTEQETQYF.

The rearrangement uses TRBV11-2 and TRBJ2-4; 11 bases agree with TRBD2. V lost 5 bases, J lost 0 bases, and 6 bases stayed unmatched. The V gene's germline CDR1 is SGHAT and CDR2 FQNNGV. The CDR3 is 17 amino acids. CDR3 loop: CASSRSGGVLAKNIQYF. The DNA of the CDR3 is TGTGCCAGCAGCCGTAGCGGGGGGGTCCTAGCCAAAAACATTCAGTACTTC.

The CDR3 region has the DNA TGCGCCAGCAGCTTGGTGGCGCGGAGGGGGTTTCTTAGCACAGATACGCAGTATTTT. Its translation is CASSLVARRGFLSTDTQYF. The gene calls are TRBV5-1 and TRBJ2-3; perhaps D is TRBD1 or TRBD2 (6 bases each). This CDR3 has 19 residues. V was shortened by 0 bases and J by 0 bases, with 20 bases between the two germline ends. Germline V gives CDR1 SGHRS, CDR2 YFSETQ. The full variable domain, its missing parts supplied by reference TRBV5-1 and TRBJ2-3, is KAGVTQTPRYLIKTRGQQVTLSCSPISGHRSVSWYQQTPGQGLQFLFEYFSETQRNKGNFPGRFSGRQFSNSRSEMNVSTLELGDSALYLCASSLVARRGFLSTDTQYFGPGTRLTVL.

The J gene is TRBJ1-6, the V gene TRBV4-3; tentatively, D is TRBD1 (5 bases). There are 14 residues in the CDR3. Per the germline V gene, CDR1 is LGHNA and CDR2 is YSLEER. Trimming removed 2 bases at V and 10 bases at J, with 12 bases between. The CDR3 coding sequence is TGCGCCAGCAGCCAAACAGGAATCCAATCACCCCTCCACTTT. This sequence encodes CASSQTGIQSPLHF.

The V call is TRBV7-3, the J call TRBJ2-3; weak D call: TRBD1 (5 bases). Germline CDR1 and CDR2: SGHTA and FQGTGA. Trimming stripped 3 bases from V and 2 bases from J, with 9 bases between. The CDR3 is 14 residues long. The CDR3 region is CASSFTGPTDTQYF. Written as DNA, the CDR3 is TGTGCCAGCAGCTTTACAGGTCCCACAGATACGCAGTATTTT.

This clone is medium-sized by share. CDR3 bases: TGCGCCAGCAGCTCTTTGCTGGGGGAAGCTTTCTTT. It yields the protein CASSSLLGEAFF. V gene TRBV5-1 combines with J gene TRBJ1-1; D is undetermined. Germline V gene lookup returns CDR1 SGHRS and CDR2 YFSETQ. The V end was cut by 3 bases, the J end by 8 bases, with 11 bases between. This CDR3 has 12 residues.

The chain is built from TRBV6-5 and TRBJ2-5, with unresolved D. The CDR3 extends over 16 amino acids. Germline V CDR1 and CDR2: MNHEY, SVGAGI. The germline V and J ends were trimmed by 0 bases and 5 bases, with 16 bases remaining between them. CDR3 sequence: CASSYSRSPHGETQYF. The CDR3 DNA reads as TGTGCCAGCAGTTACTCCCGAAGTCCTCATGGCGAGACCCAGTACTTC.

The rearrangement uses TRBV5-5 and TRBJ2-2; tentative D call: TRBD1 (6 bases). V was cut by 4 bases and J by 6 bases, with 19 bases left in between. Per germline, CDR1 SGHKS and CDR2 YYEKEE (reference sequence). The CDR3 runs 16 residues. For the CDR3, the DNA is TGTGCCAGCAGCCCAAGCCCAGGGGCGGCCGCCGGGGAGCTGTTTTTT. Translating gives CASSPSPGAAAGELFF.

Note on this clone: One end of the junction does not line up with germline, which may come from a read error. This rearrangement joins TRBV19 to TRBJ2-7, with 9 bases matching TRBD1. The length of the CDR3 is 15 residues. Germline V gene sequence: CDR1 LNHDA, CDR2 SQIVND (reference sequence). The DNA of the CDR3 is TGTGCCAGTAATATATCCCCGGGACAGGGAGGCGAGCAGTACTTC. Translated, it gives CASNISPGQGGEQYF.

The chain uses TRBV5-5 and TRBJ1-2, with D possibly TRBD1 on 5 matching bases. CDR1 is SGHKS, CDR2 YYEKEE, per germline (reference sequence). V was cut by 4 bases and J by 8 bases, with 18 bases left in between. This CDR3 contains 14 residues. CDR3 amino acids: CASSLRPGDSGYTF. The CDR3 DNA reads TGTGCCAGCAGCCTCCGACCGGGGGATTCGGGCTACACCTTC.

The V gene is TRBV18, the J gene TRBJ2-3, with 9 bases matching TRBD2. Germline V gene lookup returns CDR1 KGHSH and CDR2 LQKENI. CDR3 size: 16 residues. Germline trimming cut 3 bases from V and 8 bases from J; bases unmatched to any gene: 12. The DNA of the CDR3 is TGTGCCAGCTCACCCCGGCAAGCGGGGGGAAGGGTTACGCAGTATTTT. Its translation: CASSPRQAGGRVTQYF.

This clone was seen only once. The chain joins TRBV21-1 to TRBJ1-2; TRBD1 is the table's D call, not checked against the DNA. TRBV21-1 is listed as a pseudogene. The CDR3 is made up of 15 amino acids. CDR3 nucleotides: TGTGCCAGCAGCAAATTAGGGACAGGAACTTATGGCTACACCTTC. Translation gives CASSKLGTGTYGYTF.

The chain uses TRBV5-1 and TRBJ2-5; TRBD1 matches 9 bases. This CDR3 comprises 13 residues. V lost 5 bases and J lost 7; bases outside the gene matches: 6. Germline V gives CDR1 SGHRS, CDR2 YFSETQ. CDR3 DNA sequence: TGCGCCAGCAGACCGGGACAGGGAGGGACCCAGTACTTC. Translation gives CASRPGQGGTQYF. Variable domain in full (rest from reference TRBV5-1 and TRBJ2-5): KAGVTQTPRYLIKTRGQQVTLSCSPISGHRSVSWYQQTPGQGLQFLFEYFSETQRNKGNFPGRFSGRQFSNSRSEMNVSTLELGDSALYLCASRPGQGGTQYFGPGTRLLVL.